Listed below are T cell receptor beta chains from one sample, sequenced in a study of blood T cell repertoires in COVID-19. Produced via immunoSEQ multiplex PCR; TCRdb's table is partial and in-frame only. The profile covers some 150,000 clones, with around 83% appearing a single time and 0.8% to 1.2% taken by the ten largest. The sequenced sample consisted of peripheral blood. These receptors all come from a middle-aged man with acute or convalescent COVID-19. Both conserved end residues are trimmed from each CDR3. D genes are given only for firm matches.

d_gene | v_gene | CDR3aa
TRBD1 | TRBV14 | ASSRGQGGSYNEQF
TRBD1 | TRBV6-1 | ASSVRGTGGIDEQF
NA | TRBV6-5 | ASRATGGAF
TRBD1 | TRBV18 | ASSGQGGDTEAF
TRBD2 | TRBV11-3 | ASSSRLAGGTDTQY
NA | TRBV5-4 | ASSLAYGGQFPYEQY
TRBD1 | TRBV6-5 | ASSYSGTGTYEQY
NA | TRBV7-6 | ASSRTHRGFTDTQY
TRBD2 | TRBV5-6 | ASSLRGGPTDTQY
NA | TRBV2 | ASSEWGTGYGEKLF
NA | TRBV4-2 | ASSQVQPPYGYT
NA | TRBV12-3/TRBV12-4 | ASSDPQGRGYT
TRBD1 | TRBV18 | ASSDRGRNTGELF
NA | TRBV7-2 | ASSLDSGPVPLH
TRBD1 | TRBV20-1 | SASPSGQGMSTNEKLF
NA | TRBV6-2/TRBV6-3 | ASSAGLEGKTQY
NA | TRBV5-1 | ASSLMRGGAKADTQY
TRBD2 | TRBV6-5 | ASRFSGGSDEQF
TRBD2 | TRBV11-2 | ASSVPGGGSYEQY
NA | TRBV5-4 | ASSRATEAF
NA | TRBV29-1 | SVDLVGTDTQY
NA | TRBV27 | ASSPQMGGNSPLH
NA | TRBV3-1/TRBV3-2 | ASSQGQIYNEQF
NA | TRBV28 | ASSERGSWSGNTIY
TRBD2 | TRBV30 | AWSRTSGGRDQY
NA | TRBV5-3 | ARSLGQGGQPQH
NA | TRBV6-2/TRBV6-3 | ASSYSIDSAPGYEQY
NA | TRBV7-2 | ASSLWTANTEAF
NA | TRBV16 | ASSLRARGVLDEQY
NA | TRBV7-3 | ASSLEGGADTEAF
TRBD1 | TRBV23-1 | ASSRKGQEHTEAF
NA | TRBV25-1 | ASRVDSSYNSPLH
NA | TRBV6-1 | ASNEQGSYNSPLH
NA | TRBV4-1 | ASSQDRGTALLEQF
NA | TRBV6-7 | ASSIGGANYGYT
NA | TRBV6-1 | ASSETGVGGYT
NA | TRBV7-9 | ASSLAGRDNSPLH
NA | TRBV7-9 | ASSLAYRSRRREQF
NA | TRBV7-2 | ASSGRAYGNTQY
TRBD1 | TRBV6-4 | APKGGGTGSDQPQH
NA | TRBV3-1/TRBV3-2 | ASSQHPQGTYEQY
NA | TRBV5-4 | ASSLKQGPTNTGELF
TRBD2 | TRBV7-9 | ASSLSRGAEEQY
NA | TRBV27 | ASSLSYRLGAYGYT
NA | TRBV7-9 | ASSNSYEQY
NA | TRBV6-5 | ASRRQGPQH
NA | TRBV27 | ASASPGKNEKLF
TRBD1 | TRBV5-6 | ASSPDRGYNEQF
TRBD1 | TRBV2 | ASSGQGAYEQY
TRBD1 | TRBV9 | ASSVGTGGDEQY
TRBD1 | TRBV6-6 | ASSSEGAPFGNTIY
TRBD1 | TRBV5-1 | ASSGGQGARDTQY
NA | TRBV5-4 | ASSLEPGSNEKLF
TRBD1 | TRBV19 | ASSYSGTGSYEQY
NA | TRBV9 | ASSVGGESSPGGSGANVLT
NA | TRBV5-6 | ASSSGRGRANVLT
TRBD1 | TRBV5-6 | ASRSSQGRDIQY